What follows is one T cell receptor beta chain and its context. Its antigen remains unidentified. The data originate from a study of cytomegalovirus exposure and HLA in healthy donors. Losses at the gene ends were 0 bases for V and 5 bases for J; bases not matched to a gene: 10. Germline CDR1 is SGHDT and CDR2 is YYEEEE. This CDR3 has 16 residues. Repertoires were generated with immunoSEQ multiplex PCR, while TCRdb's copy carries only in-frame clones and drops some. The sample shows under 150,000 clones, approximately 84% of them seen only once. General study findings and limits: Clusters of TCRs from the first cohort tended to co-occur in the roughly 120 validation repertoires (as a later analysis found).

The specimen was PBMCs. The chain has TRBV5-6 and TRBJ2-7; 8 bases match TRBD1. This clonotype was sampled from a woman aged 25 to 39 in good health and CMV-seronegative. CDR3 sequence: CASSLASRTGIHEQYF. The CDR3 nucleotides read TGTGCCAGCAGCTTGGCATCTCGGACAGGGATCCACGAGCAGTACTTC.